The 26 T cell receptor beta chains reported below all come from one sample, sequenced in a study of regulatory T cells in long-lasting Graves disease. Time point here: newly diagnosed GD, antithyroid drugs for less than 3 months. The authors made the TCR library using RNA they extracted from PBMCs. For TCR beta, libraries came from iRepertoire HTBI primers and Arm-PCR of CDR3 regions. TCRdb analysed the multiplex PCR reads with MiXCR anew, one entry per CDR3 protein. The sample holds more than 300,000 distinct CDR3 sequences; roughly 12% are singletons and the top ten take 18%. This sample also belongs to another study, concerning T cells in Graves' hyperthyroidism and ophthalmopathy.

This sample comprised peripheral blood mononuclear cells (PBMCs), obtained at new diagnosis, from a patient treated with antithyroid drugs. The receptor set was obtained from a woman aged 18-30 years with Graves disease.

In this sample, this clonotype turned up many times. The gene calls are TRBV27 and TRBJ2-3; D gene uncertain. Germline CDR1 and CDR2: MNHEY and SMNVEV (reference sequence). The CDR3 is 14 amino acids. V was cut by 5 bases and J by 2 bases, with 11 bases left in between. CDR3 in amino acids: CASSGWGNTDTQYF. CDR3 coding DNA: TGTGCCAGCAGTGGTTGGGGAAACACAGATACGCAGTATTTT.

Turning to this clonotype: A far larger clone is just one base off, so this is likely a read error. This sequence joins TRBV27 and TRBJ2-4; no clear D gene. The CDR3 length is 14 residues. Trimming removed 2 bases from V and 13 bases from J, with 18 bases in between. Germline CDR1 and CDR2: MNHEY and SMNVEV (reference sequence). This chain's CDR3 is CASSLRLAYNEQYF. In DNA form, the CDR3 reads TGTGCCAGCAGTTTACGGCTGGCCTACAATGAGCAGTACTTC.

In its sample, this clonotype was seen many times. The rearrangement joins TRBV4-2 to TRBJ2-1, with 7 positions matching TRBD1. Trimming cost V 2 bases and J 4 bases; bases outside gene matches: 8. This CDR3 region has 16 residues. Germline assignment: CDR1 LGHNA and CDR2 YNFKEQ. Written as DNA, the CDR3 is TGTGCCAGCAGCCAAAGCCGACAGGGAAGGTACAATGAGCAGTTCTTC. Translated: CASSQSRQGRYNEQFF.

This clonotype was seen at least ten times. This chain connects TRBV20-1 to TRBJ2-3; 12 bases fit TRBD2. The V and J ends lost 3 bases and 3 bases, in that order; junction bases with no gene match: 13. CDR1 DFQATT and CDR2 SNEGSKA come from the germline V gene (reference sequence). This CDR3 has 18 residues. CDR3 protein: CSAREFERTSGKTDTQYF. As DNA, the CDR3 is TGCAGTGCTAGGGAATTCGAGAGGACTAGCGGGAAGACAGATACGCAGTATTTT.

The CDR3 DNA follows: TGTGCCAGCAGCTTATTTCCAGACTCCTACGAGCAGTACTTC. As protein: CASSLFPDSYEQYF. The J gene is TRBJ2-7, the V gene TRBV7-3; D gene ambiguous. The CDR3 covers 14 residues. V was cut by 2 bases and J by 0 bases, with 8 bases left in between. The germline CDR1 and CDR2 sequences are SGHTA and FQGTGA.

The rearrangement uses TRBV28 and TRBJ1-2, with D perhaps TRBD1 (5 bases). The CDR3 sequence is 17 residues long. Germline CDR1 and CDR2: MDHEN and SYDVKM. Trimming removed 1 base from V and 2 bases from J, with 17 bases in between. CDR3 amino acids: CASSLSRGEARNYGYTF. CDR3 bases: TGTGCCAGCAGTTTATCGAGGGGAGAGGCCAGGAACTATGGCTACACCTTC.

Many counts were recorded for this clonotype. The chain couples TRBV27 to TRBJ2-1, with 12 bases lining up with TRBD2. The CDR3 runs 16 residues. CDR1 and CDR2 (germline): MNHEY, SMNVEV (reference sequence). Trimming removed 4 bases from V and 3 bases from J; junction bases left unmatched: 4. This chain's CDR3 is CASSSSSGRVYNEQFF. DNA of the CDR3: TGTGCCAGCAGTTCTTCTAGCGGGAGGGTCTACAATGAGCAGTTCTTC.

The sample holds a few counts of this clonotype. The chain joins TRBV7-9 to TRBJ2-1; 10 nucleotides match TRBD2. This CDR3 spans 15 amino acids. V dropped 5 bases and J dropped 8; count of bases not matched to a gene: 9. CDR1 is SEHNR and CDR2 is FQNEAQ in the germline V gene (reference sequence). The CDR3 region is CASSRNSGGQHEQFF. CDR3 coding DNA: TGTGCCAGCAGCCGGAATAGCGGGGGGCAACATGAGCAGTTCTTC. The entire variable domain, with the rest obtained from reference TRBV7-9 and TRBJ2-1, is as follows: DTGVSQNPRHKITKRGQNVTFRCDPISEHNRLYWYRQTLGQGPEFLTYFQNEAQLEKSRLLSDRFSAERPKGSFSTLEIQRTEQGDSAMYLCASSRNSGGQHEQFFGPGTRLTVL.

There are many counts of this clonotype. The chain employs TRBV4-3 and TRBJ2-1; no firm D call. The CDR3 has 17 amino acids. The V and J ends lost 2 bases and 0 bases respectively, with 14 bases between them. The germline V gene has CDR1 LGHNA and CDR2 YSLEER. The CDR3 sequence: CASSQLFDLSSYNEQFF. The CDR3 coding sequence is TGCGCCAGCAGCCAACTCTTCGACCTGAGCTCCTACAATGAGCAGTTCTTC.

This clonotype was counted between two and nine times. The gene calls are TRBV5-1 and TRBJ1-2; TRBD1 might be the D (5 bases). V was trimmed by 7 bases and J by 8 bases, leaving 27 bases between them. Germline V gives CDR1 SGHRS, CDR2 YFSETQ. CDR3 length: 16 residues. As DNA, the CDR3 is TGCGCCAGCTTCTCCGGAGACGGATTATGGGGCCGGGGCTACACCTTC. This codes for CASFSGDGLWGRGYTF. Full variable domain (rest looked up from reference TRBV5-1 and TRBJ1-2): KAGVTQTPRYLIKTRGQQVTLSCSPISGHRSVSWYQQTPGQGLQFLFEYFSETQRNKGNFPGRFSGRQFSNSRSEMNVSTLELGDSALYLCASFSGDGLWGRGYTFGSGTRLTVV.

This clonotype was seen only a few times. The rearrangement joins TRBV20-1 to TRBJ1-4; D unclear. The V and J ends lost 0 bases and 4 bases respectively, with 18 bases between them. The CDR3 has 17 amino acids. The V gene's germline CDR1 is DFQATT and CDR2 SNEGSKA (reference sequence). The CDR3 sequence: CSARDGPSQGYNEKLFF. The CDR3 nucleotides read TGCAGTGCTAGAGATGGGCCGAGCCAAGGTTATAATGAAAAACTGTTTTTT.

V is TRBV6-9 and J is TRBJ2-3, with D perhaps matching TRBD1 or TRBD2 (6 bases each). The CDR3 loop spans 15 amino acids. V was pared by 2 bases and J by 0 bases, with 9 bases between. CDR1 is MNHGY, CDR2 SVAAGI, per germline. CDR3 loop: CASSYRGLSTDTQYF. In nucleotides, the CDR3 is TGTGCCAGCAGTTATCGGGGGCTAAGCACAGATACGCAGTATTTT.

This clonotype was seen a handful of times. A much larger clone differs from this one at a single base, so this may be a read error. The J gene is TRBJ2-3, the V gene TRBV28; possible D gene TRBD2, 7 bases. CDR1 is MDHEN and CDR2 is SYDVKM in the germline V gene. The CDR3 has 19 residues. The CDR3 spells CASSRGLLFQSGRTDTRYF. The CDR3 bases are TGTGCCAGCAGCAGAGGGTTGCTGTTCCAATCCGGGAGGACAGATACGCGGTATTTT.

Ten or more counts support this clonotype. The V call is TRBV30, the J call TRBJ1-6; possible D gene TRBD1, 5 bases. Between the trimmed V and J ends, which lost 3 bases and 11 bases, there was a span of 14 bases. This CDR3 spans 13 amino acids. The germline V gene has CDR1 GTSNPN and CDR2 SVGIG (reference sequence). CDR3: CAWSGTRTTPLHF. Written as DNA, the CDR3 is TGTGCCTGGAGCGGGACTCGAACAACACCCCTCCACTTT.

The table lists this clonotype with many counts. The gene calls are TRBV12-3 or TRBV12-4 and TRBJ2-3, with D tentatively TRBD2 (6 bases). Trimming left V 5 bases short and J 1 base short, with 16 bases between. The CDR3 totals 16 residues. The CDR3 nucleotides read TGTGCCAGCAGTCCTCAGACTAGTACGCGCACAGATACGCAGTATTTT. It yields the protein CASSPQTSTRTDTQYF.

The rearrangement uses TRBV14 and TRBJ2-1; 12 positions match TRBD2. The V and J ends lost 0 bases and 0 bases, in that order; junction bases with no gene match: 3. Germline CDR1 is SGHDN and CDR2 is FVKESK. The CDR3 covers 18 residues. The CDR3 bases are TGTGCCAGCAGCCAAGAGGCGACTAGCGGGGGCTCCTACAATGAGCAGTTCTTC. Its translation is CASSQEATSGGSYNEQFF.

This clonotype was counted a few times. This chain joins TRBV20-1 and TRBJ1-2; 7 bases are shared with TRBD1. Losses at the gene ends were 1 base for V and 5 bases for J; bases not matched to a gene: 10. In germline, CDR1 is DFQATT, CDR2 SNEGSKA (reference sequence). The CDR3 consists of 15 residues. The CDR3 spells CSARAGRGGDYGYTF. Written as DNA, the CDR3 is TGCAGTGCTAGAGCTGGCAGGGGGGGCGATTATGGCTACACCTTC.

This clonotype was counted ten times or more. The J gene is TRBJ2-2, the V gene TRBV7-2; 13 nucleotides agree with TRBD2. Germline values: CDR1 SGHTA, CDR2 FQGNSA. This CDR3 is built from 16 residues. V lost 5 bases to trimming and J lost 6 bases; unmatched junction nucleotides: 6. This chain's CDR3 is CASSLLAGGPAGELFF. CDR3 nucleotides: TGTGCCAGCAGCCTACTAGCGGGAGGGCCGGCCGGGGAGCTGTTTTTT. The whole variable domain, remainder taken from reference TRBV7-2 and TRBJ2-2, is GAGVSQSPSNKVTEKGKDVELRCDPISGHTALYWYRQSLGQGLEFLIYFQGNSAPDKSGLPSDRFSAERTGGSVSTLTIQRTQQEDSAVYLCASSLLAGGPAGELFFGEGSRLTVL.

The V call is TRBV27, the J call TRBJ1-5; unclear D gene. CDR1 and CDR2 from the germline V gene are MNHEY and SMNVEV (reference sequence). The CDR3 runs 15 residues. The ends were cut back, 5 bases at V and 0 bases at J, with 11 bases in the middle. In nucleotides, the CDR3 is TGTGCCAGCAGTGTAGGACGGAATAGCAATCAGCCCCAGCATTTT. Residues: CASSVGRNSNQPQHF.

At least ten counts were recorded for this clonotype. This chain connects TRBV5-5 to TRBJ2-1; D tentatively fits TRBD1 or TRBD2 (5 bases each). Trimming took off 5 bases at V and 6 bases at J, with 21 bases between the two ends. This CDR3 is 16 amino acids long. Germline assignment: CDR1 SGHKS and CDR2 YYEKEE (reference sequence). CDR3 coding DNA: TGTGCCAGCAGTCCCCGTAGGCCGGGACGCGGCAATGAGCAGTTCTTC. This gives the protein CASSPRRPGRGNEQFF.

The J gene is TRBJ1-1, the V gene TRBV7-2, with TRBD1 identical over 8 bases. After removal of 5 bases from V and 3 bases from J, the junction contained 11 bases not matched to a gene. Germline-derived CDR1 and CDR2 are SGHTA and FQGNSA. The CDR3 extends over 16 amino acids. The CDR3 loop is CASSLNWAGGYTEAFF. The CDR3, as DNA: TGTGCCAGCAGCCTCAATTGGGCAGGGGGCTACACTGAAGCTTTCTTT.

V gene TRBV10-1 combines with J gene TRBJ2-3; 11 bases map to TRBD2. With V trimmed by 5 bases and J by 1 base, 5 bases remained unmatched. This CDR3 is built from 16 residues. The germline V gene has CDR1 WNHNN and CDR2 SYGVQD (reference sequence). CDR3 coding DNA: TGCGCCAGCAGTACCATAGCGGGAGGGGGCACAGATACGCAGTATTTT. Its translation is CASSTIAGGGTDTQYF.

This clonotype was counted ten times or more. This chain uses TRBV15 with TRBJ2-2; either TRBD1 or TRBD2 may fit D (5 bases each). Looked up from germline, CDR1 is LNHNV and CDR2 is YYDKDF (reference sequence). The CDR3 loop spans 14 amino acids. V lost 6 bases and J 0 bases, leaving 8 bases between the germline ends. The CDR3 sequence is CATRGTPNTGELFF. The CDR3 coding sequence is TGTGCCACCAGAGGGACGCCGAACACCGGGGAGCTGTTTTTT.

The rearrangement uses TRBV10-3 and TRBJ2-7, with D perhaps matching TRBD2 (5 bases). Germline values: CDR1 ENHRY, CDR2 SYGVKD. V was trimmed by 2 bases and J by 3 bases, leaving 14 bases between them. The CDR3 sequence is 15 residues long. Here the CDR3 reads CAISELRGTHYEQYF. The CDR3 DNA reads as TGTGCCATCAGTGAGCTCCGGGGTACCCACTACGAGCAGTACTTC.

This clonotype was observed a handful of times. The chain couples TRBV7-8 to TRBJ2-2; 7 bases match TRBD2. The trim removed 5 bases at V and 2 bases at J, leaving 11 bases unmatched. Germline V gives CDR1 SGHVS, CDR2 FQNEAQ. This CDR3 region has 17 residues. CDR3 bases: TGTGCCAGCAGCCGTACGGGGGGACTCTTCAACACCGGGGAGCTGTTTTTT. It yields the protein CASSRTGGLFNTGELFF.

This clonotype occurred many times. CDR3 nucleotides: TGTGCCAGCAGTTCAGGGGAGTATACCTACAATGAGCAGTTCTTC. Its protein is CASSSGEYTYNEQFF. The V gene is TRBV28, the J gene TRBJ2-1; a possible D gene is TRBD1 (6 bases). The CDR3 extends over 15 amino acids. The V end was cut by 4 bases, the J end by 2 bases, with 12 bases between. Per the germline V gene, CDR1 is MDHEN and CDR2 is SYDVKM.